This passage covers 27 T cell receptor beta chains from one sample sequenced in a study of radiation and T cells in renal cell carcinoma. The data were produced by immunoSEQ multiplex PCR, yet TCRdb's version contains in-frame clones alone and is incomplete. Among more than 10,000 clones listed, 50% to 60% were seen once. Treatment indicated: treatment-naive control, cytoreductive nephrectomy. The sequencing used tumor tissue, collected from a patient whose treatment was nephrectomy without radiotherapy. The source is a man aged 35-49 years with renal cell carcinoma.

This clone is labeled as medium-sized (0.01 to 0.1%). This rearrangement joins TRBV5-8 to TRBJ1-1, with 10 bases matching TRBD1. The V and J ends lost 2 bases and 1 base, in that order; junction bases with no gene match: 11. The CDR3 contains 18 residues. Germline-derived CDR1 and CDR2 are SGHTS and YDEGEE. CDR3 DNA: TGTGCCAGCAGCTTCCGATTATGGACAGGGGGGTGGAACACTGAAGCTTTCTTT. Translated: CASSFRLWTGGWNTEAFF.

This rearrangement joins TRBV15 to TRBJ2-4, with D tentatively TRBD1 (6 bases). The CDR3 is made up of 16 amino acids. CDR1 and CDR2 from the germline V gene are LNHNV and YYDKDF (reference sequence). Trimming removed 4 bases from V and 0 bases from J, with 13 bases in between. CDR3 bases: TGTGCCACCAGCACCAACAGGGCGGAAGCCAAAAACATTCAGTACTTC. It encodes CATSTNRAEAKNIQYF.

The CDR3: CASSSAAGGELADTQYF. CDR3 in DNA: TGTGCCAGCAGCTCGGCCGCCGGGGGCGAGCTCGCAGATACGCAGTATTTT. The chain joins TRBV7-9 to TRBJ2-3, with D perhaps given as TRBD1 or TRBD2 (6 bases each). Germline-derived CDR1 and CDR2 are SEHNR and FQNEAQ (reference sequence). Trimming took off 4 bases at V and 4 bases at J, with 21 bases between the two ends. This CDR3 spans 17 amino acids.

This clone was recorded a few times. The chain carries TRBV5-6 and TRBJ2-1, with a tentative D call TRBD2 (6 bases). Germline values: CDR1 SGHDT, CDR2 YYEEEE. Deletions cut 0 bases from V and 10 bases from J, with 8 bases between. This CDR3 has 12 amino acids. This chain's CDR3 is CASSLVAGEQFF. CDR3 in DNA: TGTGCCAGCAGCTTGGTTGCGGGGGAGCAGTTCTTC.

The J gene is TRBJ2-2, the V gene TRBV14; D may be TRBD2 (6 bases). Germline V gene lookup returns CDR1 SGHDN and CDR2 FVKESK. Trimming removed 4 bases at V and 1 base at J, with 13 bases between. This CDR3 has 16 residues. CDR3 in amino acids: CASSRSGTWNTGELFF. CDR3 in DNA: TGTGCCAGCAGCCGCTCCGGGACTTGGAACACCGGGGAGCTGTTTTTT.

In its sample, this clone was seen a few times. The chain has TRBV5-1 and TRBJ2-3; 7 nucleotides align to TRBD2. The CDR3 has 16 amino acids. The J segment lost 0 bases and the V segment lost 2 bases, leaving 6 bases of the junction unmatched. Germline CDR1 reads SGHRS; CDR2 reads YFSETQ. CDR3 amino acids: CASSFRGLISTDTQYF. In DNA, the CDR3 is TGCGCCAGCAGCTTTAGGGGACTAATTAGCACAGATACGCAGTATTTT.

With regard to this clone: A far larger clone is only one base removed, so a read error is likely. The rearrangement joins TRBV7-9 to TRBJ1-5, with 7 bases identical to TRBD1. V was clipped by 5 bases and J by 7 bases; unmatched bases: 11. Germline V lookup: CDR1 SEHNR, CDR2 FQNEAQ (reference sequence). The CDR3 extends over 15 amino acids. The CDR3 sequence: CASSQTTGTAQPQHF. CDR3 bases: TGTGCCAGCAGCCAGACGACAGGGACGGCACAGCCCCAGCATTTT.

This chain uses TRBV9 with TRBJ1-1; D ambiguous. V dropped 3 bases and J dropped 1 base, with 10 bases sitting between them. Germline V gene lookup returns CDR1 SGDLS and CDR2 YYNGEE. The CDR3 extends over 14 amino acids. The CDR3 is CASSDGGPNTEAFF. Here the CDR3 DNA reads TGTGCCAGCAGCGACGGAGGACCGAACACTGAAGCTTTCTTT.

The chain joins TRBV2 to TRBJ2-3, with TRBD2 matching over 12 bases. Germline V gene data show CDR1 as SNHLY and CDR2 as FYNNEI. The CDR3 runs to 14 residues. V trimming: 11 bases; J trimming: 5 bases; junction bases outside the gene matches: 8. CDR3 DNA: TGTGCCTCAAGACTAGCGGGAGTGAAAGATACGCAGTATTTT. It is translated as CASRLAGVKDTQYF.

This sequence joins TRBV2 and TRBJ1-1; 8 bases are shared with TRBD1. Germline V gene lookup returns CDR1 SNHLY and CDR2 FYNNEI. Losses at the gene ends were 5 bases for V and 4 bases for J; bases not matched to a gene: 6. The CDR3 contains 14 residues. For the CDR3, the DNA is TGTGCCAGCAGTTTTACAGGGGGTCTCACTGAAGCTTTCTTT. Amino acids: CASSFTGGLTEAFF.

The chain has TRBV5-1 and TRBJ2-7; weak D call: TRBD1 (6 bases). The CDR3 runs 15 residues. V lost 1 base and J lost 2, with 13 bases in between. The germline V gene has CDR1 SGHRS and CDR2 YFSETQ. The CDR3: CASSLQQGGAYEQYF. The DNA of the CDR3 is TGCGCCAGCAGCTTGCAACAGGGTGGGGCCTACGAGCAGTACTTC.

This rearrangement joins TRBV19 to TRBJ2-1, with 8 bases identical to TRBD1. With V trimmed by 6 bases and J by 1 base, 5 bases remained unmatched. There are 15 residues in the CDR3. CDR1 is LNHDA and CDR2 is SQIVND in the germline V gene (reference sequence). In DNA, the CDR3 is TGTGCCAGTAGGCAATACAGGGGGTCCTACAATGAGCAGTTCTTC. Protein sequence: CASRQYRGSYNEQFF.

The gene calls are TRBV4-2 and TRBJ2-5, with TRBD2 matching over 13 bases. The assigned J gene may be wrong: the sequence end matches TRBJ2-7 better. The CDR3 extends over 18 amino acids. In germline, CDR1 is LGHNA, CDR2 YNFKEQ. The CDR3 nucleotides are TGTGCCAGCAGATCACAAGGACTAGCGGGAGCCCCGTCCTACGAGCAGTACTTC. This gives the protein CASRSQGLAGAPSYEQYF.

The V call is TRBV10-3, the J call TRBJ2-2; 7 nucleotides line up with TRBD2. V was clipped by 10 bases and J by 3 bases; unmatched bases: 8. The V gene's germline CDR1 is ENHRY and CDR2 SYGVKD. The CDR3 has 14 amino acids. CDR3 residues: CATRAGPYTGELFF. DNA for the CDR3: TGTGCCACCCGAGCGGGACCCTACACCGGGGAGCTGTTTTTT.

The J gene is TRBJ1-2, the V gene TRBV28; 7 bases fit TRBD1. J lost 4 bases, V lost 1 base, and 6 bases had no gene match. The CDR3 contains 15 residues. The germline V gene has CDR1 MDHEN and CDR2 SYDVKM. The CDR3 loop reads CASSLLSTGAYGYTF. In nucleotides, the CDR3 is TGTGCCAGCAGTTTATTGAGTACAGGGGCCTATGGCTACACCTTC.

The chain's CDR3 is CASRRTSGSSEQYF. CDR3 coding DNA: TGTGCCAGCAGGAGGACTAGCGGGAGTTCCGAGCAGTACTTC. V gene TRBV6-1 combines with J gene TRBJ2-7, with 13 bases matching TRBD2. Looked up from germline, CDR1 is MNHNS and CDR2 is SASEGT. The CDR3 is 14 amino acids. V shed 6 bases, J shed 6 bases, and the junction held 5 bases outside the gene matches.

The chain couples TRBV30 to TRBJ2-5; no definite D call. Germline CDR1 reads GTSNPN; CDR2 reads SVGIG (reference sequence). CDR3 length equals 12 residues. V was trimmed by 2 bases and J by 2 bases, leaving 6 bases between them. The CDR3 nucleotides are TGTGCCTGGAGTTCGCGGCAAGAGACCCAGTACTTC. Its translation: CAWSSRQETQYF.

This clone was seen only a few times. The chain links TRBV27 to TRBJ1-5, with a possible D match to TRBD1 (6 bases). The germline gives CDR1 MNHEY, CDR2 SMNVEV (reference sequence). CDR3 length equals 12 residues. V was clipped by 1 base and J by 9 bases, with 7 bases between them. CDR3 DNA sequence: TGTGCCAGCAGTTTATTAGGGGGGCCCCAGCATTTT. Amino acid sequence: CASSLLGGPQHF.

The CDR3 loop is CASLGLRTVYGYTF. The CDR3 DNA sequence: TGTGCCAGCTTAGGTCTTAGAACGGTTTATGGCTACACCTTC. V usage is TRBV28 and J usage is TRBJ1-2; no clear D gene. CDR1 and CDR2 (germline): MDHEN, SYDVKM. V shed 8 bases and J shed 5 bases, with 18 bases lying between them. The CDR3 is 14 amino acids.

The genes are TRBV30 and TRBJ2-3; a weak D match, TRBD1 (6 bases). This CDR3 region has 15 residues. Between the trimmed V and J ends, which lost 2 bases and 2 bases, there was a span of 14 bases. Germline values: CDR1 GTSNPN, CDR2 SVGIG (reference sequence). The DNA of the CDR3 is TGTGCCTGGAGTCCGACTGGGGGCCCCACAGATACGCAGTATTTT. Encoded protein: CAWSPTGGPTDTQYF.

As DNA, the CDR3 is TGTGCCAGCAGGCACAGGGGATCGGGTGAAGCTTTCTTT. Its protein product is CASRHRGSGEAFF. The rearrangement uses TRBV28 and TRBJ1-1; 7 nucleotides match TRBD1. CDR1 is MDHEN, CDR2 SYDVKM, per germline. There are 13 residues in the CDR3. Losses at the gene ends were 6 bases for V and 7 bases for J; bases not matched to a gene: 8.

This clone is labeled medium-sized. The CDR3 DNA reads TGTGCCAGCAGCTCGAGGGAATCTGGAAACACCATATATTTT. Translating gives CASSSRESGNTIYF. The rearrangement joins TRBV5-4 to TRBJ1-3, with D unresolved. V lost 3 bases, J lost 1 base, and 8 bases lay in between. CDR1 and CDR2 from the germline V gene are SGHNT and YYREEE (reference sequence). CDR3 length: 14 amino acids.

The V call is TRBV4-2, the J call TRBJ2-2; D may be TRBD2 (5 bases). The germline V gene encodes CDR1 LGHNA and CDR2 YNFKEQ. Trimming shortened V by 3 bases and J by 2 bases, and 16 bases separated the two germline ends. There are 17 residues in the CDR3. The CDR3 DNA sequence: TGTGCCAGCAGCCACGTAGGAGGACTTTCTAACACCGGGGAGCTGTTTTTT. Its protein is CASSHVGGLSNTGELFF.

In regard to this clone: Compared with germline, one end of the junction differs, possibly owing to a read error. This chain joins TRBV30 and TRBJ2-3, with a weak D call TRBD2 (6 bases). There are 14 residues in the CDR3. CDR1 GTSNPN and CDR2 SVGIG come from the germline V gene (reference sequence). This CDR3 is CAWSLGGKGDTQYF. CDR3 DNA sequence: TGTGCTTGGAGCCTGGGGGGTAAGGGGGATACGCAGTATTTT.

V is TRBV5-1 and J is TRBJ2-6, with D possibly being TRBD1 (6 bases). This CDR3 has 16 residues. Germline V gene data show CDR1 as SGHRS and CDR2 as YFSETQ. With 0 bases removed from V and 3 bases from J, the gap between germline ends came to 10 bases. The CDR3, as DNA: TGCGCCAGCAGCTTGGTGGGGGCTCTTGGGGCCAACGTCCTGACTTTC. It translates to CASSLVGALGANVLTF.

In its sample, this clone was seen a few times. The gene calls are TRBV28 and TRBJ2-2; 9 nucleotides agree with TRBD1. Per the germline V gene, CDR1 is MDHEN and CDR2 is SYDVKM. This CDR3 spans 15 amino acids. V was pared by 2 bases and J by 4 bases, with 2 bases of the junction left unmatched. In nucleotides, the CDR3 is TGTGCCAGCAGTTTAGGGGACAGGGCCACCGGGGAGCTGTTTTTT. Translated: CASSLGDRATGELFF.

For the CDR3, the DNA is TGTGCCAGCAGTCCGACTTTACAGGGCCGGCAGTACGTC. Translating gives CASSPTLQGRQYV. The chain is built from TRBV6-5 and TRBJ2-7, with D perhaps matching TRBD1 (6 bases). Germline V gene sequence: CDR1 MNHEY, CDR2 SVGAGI. Trimming removed 5 bases at V and 9 bases at J, with 17 bases between. The CDR3 is 13 residues long.